The next 2 T cell receptor beta chains were all read from a single sample in a study of beta chain features in type 1 diabetes (dated by TCRdb to between 2017 and 2018). Study-wide findings and limitations: Type 1 diabetes patients showed a moderate but significant shortening of TCRB CDR3 length in all four CD4+ subsets.

The library relied on the immunoSEQ multiplex PCR assay. The entire amount of isolated RNA was reverse transcribed using the High Capacity cDNA Reverse Transcription Kit, so the sequenced TCRB transcripts were expressed ones. In TCRdb, the immuneACCESS table is reduced to in-frame sequences with V and J assigned. These tables do not hold every clone; where another copy was compared, an unresolved V gene accounts for under half, and the others remain unexplained. Present in this sample are a few hundred thousand clones, around 22% of which were seen just once. The top ten clonotypes cover 0.012% of the sample. Their specific antigens are unknown. Sequenced input: naive CD4+ T cells from blood. The intended sense of this specimen's cell subset or site label: true naive CD4+ T cells. These receptor sequences come from a woman in her twenties or thirties with type 1 diabetes.

The chain couples TRBV5-1 to TRBJ2-2; 7 bases are shared with TRBD2. CDR1 and CDR2 from the germline V gene are SGHRS and YFSETQ. This CDR3 contains 15 residues. V lost 7 bases and J lost 4; bases outside the gene matches: 10. The CDR3 reads CASGLSGTGTGELFF. The CDR3, as DNA: TGCGCCAGCGGCCTCAGCGGGACGGGCACCGGGGAGCTGTTTTTT.

This clone turned up a few times. The chain couples TRBV23-1 to TRBJ2-5; 7 bases agree with TRBD1. TRBV23-1 is marked as an open reading frame, function uncertain. There are 14 residues in the CDR3. V dropped 11 bases and J dropped 3; count of bases not matched to a gene: 12. Written as DNA, the CDR3 is TGCGCCTGGACCCCCCAAGGGACAGAAGAGACCCAGTACTTC. Residues: CAWTPQGTEETQYF.